This T cell receptor (beta chain) was found in a study of blood T cell repertoires in COVID-19. The CDR3 contains 17 residues. After removal of 3 bases from V and 4 bases from J, the junction contained 10 bases not matched to a gene. From germline, CDR1 is MNHNS and CDR2 SASEGT. Using immunoSEQ multiplex PCR, the repertoire was profiled, and TCRdb retains in-frame clones only, with some absent. Seen here are around 300,000 clones, more than 80% observed once, and the top ten hold 3.7%. Sequenced input: peripheral blood. The chain employs TRBV6-1 and TRBJ2-1; 9 positions agree with TRBD2. The TCR was taken from a woman aged 35 to 49 with acute or convalescent COVID-19. The CDR3: CASSDPWGAGGYNEQFF. CDR3 DNA: TGTGCCAGCAGTGACCCCTGGGGCGCGGGGGGGTACAATGAGCAGTTCTTC.